This TCR beta chain was found in a study of response to subunit inactivated influenza vaccine. This clonotype occurred a few times. Its antigen is currently unknown. V was clipped by 1 base and J by 8 bases, with 8 bases between them. Germline CDR1 is LNHNV and CDR2 is YYDKDF (reference sequence). This CDR3 region has 12 residues. TCRdb re-called the RT-PCR reads through MiXCR, storing one row per CDR3 protein. The table lists hundreds of thousands of distinct CDR3 sequences, less than 20% of them singletons. Study-level results: Only a handful of new T cells, the authors suggested, are recruited with each seasonal influenza vaccination.

V is TRBV15 and J is TRBJ1-1, with unresolved D. Sequencing was performed on PBMCs from blood, taken roughly 5 days after vaccination. This sequence was found in a man aged 45-65 years who received an inactivated influenza vaccine. The CDR3 sequence is CATSRAGAEAFF. CDR3 DNA sequence: TGTGCCACCAGCAGAGCGGGAGCCGAAGCTTTCTTT.